A selection of T cell receptor beta chains follows, all from one sample in a study of molecular identifiers for immune sequencing clone quantification. TCRdb recomputed calls from the PCR reads with MiXCR, one row per CDR3 protein. The sample lists roughly 300,000 distinct CDR3 sequences; roughly 24% were seen once. Sequencing was done on a sample of naive CD8+ T cells from blood, with Jurkat cell RNA spiked in. The receptors here all came from a human donor in good health. Some libraries in this study had Jurkat cell RNA spiked in. Both conserved end residues are trimmed from each CDR3. Fields, in order: V gene, J gene, CDR3 protein.

v_gene: TRBV6-2/TRBV6-3
j_gene: TRBJ2-3
CDR3aa: ASTEAGGTDTQY

v_gene: TRBV27
j_gene: TRBJ2-3
CDR3aa: ASGTSGGFGDTQY

v_gene: TRBV19
j_gene: TRBJ1-5
CDR3aa: ASSIGDRGVQPQH

v_gene: TRBV11-2
j_gene: TRBJ1-3
CDR3aa: ASSSWAGSGNTIY

v_gene: TRBV7-2
j_gene: TRBJ2-1
CDR3aa: ASSLYVSGSSYNEQF

v_gene: TRBV28
j_gene: TRBJ2-3
CDR3aa: ASSLGFTDTQY

v_gene: TRBV5-4
j_gene: TRBJ1-1
CDR3aa: ASSPARGLDTEAF

v_gene: TRBV28
j_gene: TRBJ2-7
CDR3aa: ASTGLAGKEIAPSYEQY

v_gene: TRBV28
j_gene: TRBJ2-3
CDR3aa: ASSTTDSRLTDTQY

v_gene: TRBV12-3/TRBV12-4
j_gene: TRBJ2-3
CDR3aa: ASSLLTATDTQY

v_gene: TRBV7-9
j_gene: TRBJ2-7
CDR3aa: ASSLVVGPQYEQY

v_gene: TRBV5-4
j_gene: TRBJ2-3
CDR3aa: ASSFGGGDTQY

v_gene: TRBV7-9
j_gene: TRBJ2-7
CDR3aa: ASSGRTAPIEQY

v_gene: TRBV19
j_gene: TRBJ1-5
CDR3aa: ASSIIRGSNQPQH

v_gene: TRBV21-1
j_gene: TRBJ1-5
CDR3aa: ASSKARGTDIMGNQPQH

v_gene: TRBV9
j_gene: TRBJ2-1
CDR3aa: VSSGLSGGSYNEQF

v_gene: TRBV7-2
j_gene: TRBJ2-3
CDR3aa: ASSLGLRGLSTDTQY

v_gene: TRBV6-1
j_gene: TRBJ1-2
CDR3aa: ASEEENYGYT

v_gene: TRBV27
j_gene: TRBJ2-1
CDR3aa: ASSLGTGGWHEQF

v_gene: TRBV10-2
j_gene: TRBJ2-7
CDR3aa: ASSDLGPKAYEQY

v_gene: TRBV6-2/TRBV6-3
j_gene: TRBJ2-7
CDR3aa: ASSYGNFYEQY

v_gene: TRBV18
j_gene: TRBJ2-7
CDR3aa: ASSLSKWPPREEQY

v_gene: TRBV12-3/TRBV12-4
j_gene: TRBJ1-5
CDR3aa: ASSPAGYQPQH

v_gene: TRBV7-9
j_gene: TRBJ2-3
CDR3aa: ASSLVRGTSRTNQYTDTQY

v_gene: TRBV19
j_gene: TRBJ2-6
CDR3aa: ASSQGLTYSGANVLT

v_gene: TRBV6-5
j_gene: TRBJ1-3
CDR3aa: ASSSPLGTGLNTIY

v_gene: TRBV9
j_gene: TRBJ1-1
CDR3aa: TSSVVVNTEAF

v_gene: TRBV4-3
j_gene: TRBJ2-7
CDR3aa: ASSQDRTGGEQY

v_gene: TRBV19
j_gene: TRBJ1-1
CDR3aa: ASTWGEGAATEAF

v_gene: TRBV5-5
j_gene: TRBJ2-7
CDR3aa: ASSLVPEYEQY

v_gene: TRBV27
j_gene: TRBJ1-5
CDR3aa: ASSGLGGNQPQH

v_gene: TRBV7-2
j_gene: TRBJ2-3
CDR3aa: ASGPSWGGSGIDTQY

v_gene: TRBV4-1
j_gene: TRBJ2-7
CDR3aa: ASSQDGRSFYEQY

v_gene: TRBV19
j_gene: TRBJ1-1
CDR3aa: ASMGIVAF

v_gene: TRBV9
j_gene: TRBJ1-1
CDR3aa: ASSVRDAMNTEAF

v_gene: TRBV6-2/TRBV6-3
j_gene: TRBJ1-1
CDR3aa: ASSYSVGPTEAF

v_gene: TRBV18
j_gene: TRBJ2-7
CDR3aa: ASSPAGTGVGEQY

v_gene: TRBV13
j_gene: TRBJ1-1
CDR3aa: ASSKGQTNTEAF

v_gene: TRBV30
j_gene: TRBJ1-5
CDR3aa: AFAEDSNQPQH

v_gene: TRBV29-1
j_gene: TRBJ1-1
CDR3aa: SVVDRDMNTEAF

v_gene: TRBV20-1
j_gene: TRBJ1-1
CDR3aa: SARDYGLNTEAF

v_gene: TRBV6-6
j_gene: TRBJ1-2
CDR3aa: ASSYPGQKENYGYT

v_gene: TRBV20-1
j_gene: TRBJ2-7
CDR3aa: SARESSGVSYEQY

v_gene: TRBV9
j_gene: TRBJ2-2
CDR3aa: ASSYVANTGELF

v_gene: TRBV12-3/TRBV12-4
j_gene: TRBJ2-7
CDR3aa: ASSLGTSSSYEQY

v_gene: TRBV6-2/TRBV6-3
j_gene: TRBJ1-1
CDR3aa: ASRLTTGVPEAF

v_gene: TRBV12-3/TRBV12-4
j_gene: TRBJ2-3
CDR3aa: ASSLNHASTDTRY

v_gene: TRBV29-1
j_gene: TRBJ2-7
CDR3aa: SVEGGGTAYEQY

v_gene: TRBV3-1
j_gene: TRBJ2-7
CDR3aa: ASRSAGAPYEQY

v_gene: TRBV7-9
j_gene: TRBJ2-7
CDR3aa: ASSLAQQGYEQY

v_gene: TRBV4-3
j_gene: TRBJ2-5
CDR3aa: ASSPGRQGVGETQY

v_gene: TRBV5-5
j_gene: TRBJ1-3
CDR3aa: ASSLPQGSSGNTIY

v_gene: TRBV16
j_gene: TRBJ1-5
CDR3aa: ASSQGQELSNQPQH